One sample yielded the 20 T cell receptor beta chains listed below, sequenced in a study of shared clonotypes between healthy human individuals. Measured with immunoSEQ multiplex PCR; TCRdb has only the in-frame clones, and not every one. The sample has more than 550,000 clones; less than 95% are singletons. Sequences were obtained from memory CD8+ T cells from PBMCs. Subset defined: CD45RO+ cells pooled with CCR7-negative TemRA cells. The receptors shown here come from a young man in good health. Some clones in this sample may be carry-over from other donors' samples.

This chain connects TRBV27 to TRBJ2-1; 7 positions agree with TRBD1. Germline V CDR1 and CDR2: MNHEY, SMNVEV (reference sequence). Unmatched junction bases numbered 9, after V lost 10 bases and J lost 3 bases. The CDR3 contains 14 residues. DNA for the CDR3: TGTGCCACTGCGGACAGGTTTGGCTACAATGAGCAGTTCTTC. It specifies CATADRFGYNEQFF.

The V and J genes are TRBV5-6 and TRBJ2-3, with D hard to call. Germline V gene data show CDR1 as SGHDT and CDR2 as YYEEEE. Deletions cut 4 bases from V and 4 bases from J, with 7 bases between. CDR3 length equals 12 residues. The CDR3 region is CASSLRPDTQYF. The DNA of the CDR3 is TGTGCCAGCAGCCTGCGCCCAGATACGCAGTATTTT.

J is TRBJ1-2 and V is TRBV27; no clear D gene. CDR1 MNHEY and CDR2 SMNVEV come from the germline V gene (reference sequence). CDR3 size: 16 residues. V shed 5 bases and J shed 2 bases, with 18 bases lying between them. CDR3 amino acids: CASSPSVGGWNYGYTF. The CDR3, as DNA: TGTGCCAGCAGTCCATCCGTGGGAGGGTGGAACTATGGCTACACCTTC.

CDR3 region: CASSLGGRGETQYF. CDR3 coding DNA: TGTGCCAGCAGCTTAGGAGGGCGGGGAGAGACCCAGTACTTC. The chain carries TRBV7-8 and TRBJ2-5, with a weak D call TRBD2 (6 bases). Germline V gene sequence: CDR1 SGHVS, CDR2 FQNEAQ. The CDR3 consists of 14 residues. V was shortened by 1 base and J by 4 bases, with 10 bases between the two germline ends.

The chain uses TRBV30 and TRBJ2-7; D ambiguous. The CDR3 loop spans 12 amino acids. The germline V gene has CDR1 GTSNPN and CDR2 SVGIG (reference sequence). Trimming removed 3 bases at V and 4 bases at J, with 10 bases between. DNA of the CDR3: TGTGCCTGGAGACTGTGGGGTTACGAGCAGTACTTC. Its translation is CAWRLWGYEQYF.

The chain joins TRBV28 to TRBJ2-7; no firm D call. Germline V gene data show CDR1 as MDHEN and CDR2 as SYDVKM. V lost 2 bases and J lost 3, with 8 bases in between. CDR3 length: 13 residues. The CDR3 here is CASSLGAGYEQYF. CDR3 nucleotides: TGTGCCAGCAGTTTAGGAGCTGGCTACGAGCAGTACTTC.

The V call is TRBV4-3, the J call TRBJ2-7, with TRBD2 matching 8 bases. This CDR3 is built from 15 residues. The trim removed 0 bases at V and 3 bases at J, leaving 4 bases unmatched. Germline V gives CDR1 LGHNA, CDR2 YSLEER. CDR3 nucleotides: TGCGCCAGCAGCCAAGATCCGGGGGGGAGCTACGAGCAGTACTTC. Its translation is CASSQDPGGSYEQYF.

The count of this clone is one. This sequence joins TRBV5-5 and TRBJ2-7; TRBD1 agrees at 8 bases. CDR1 and CDR2 (germline): SGHKS, YYEKEE (reference sequence). The CDR3 consists of 14 residues. V shed 5 bases and J 2 bases; nucleotides not matched to a gene: 6. This CDR3 reads CASRWGQAAYEQYF. The CDR3 nucleotides read TGTGCCAGCAGGTGGGGACAGGCCGCCTACGAGCAGTACTTC.

This sequence joins TRBV4-2 and TRBJ2-7, with TRBD2 as a possible D gene (6 bases). With 1 base removed from V and 3 bases from J, the gap between germline ends came to 10 bases. Germline assignment: CDR1 LGHNA and CDR2 YNFKEQ. This CDR3 is built from 14 residues. Written as DNA, the CDR3 is TGTGCCAGCAGCCAAGCTGGGGAGGTCTACGAGCAGTACTTC. Its protein product is CASSQAGEVYEQYF.

CDR3 sequence reads: CASSPRDRGIYGYTF. CDR3 DNA sequence: TGTGCCAGCAGCCCCCGGGACAGGGGGATCTATGGCTACACCTTC. The J gene is TRBJ1-2, the V gene TRBV5-5; 11 nucleotides line up with TRBD1. This CDR3 has 15 amino acids. V was clipped by 4 bases and J by 4 bases; unmatched bases: 6. Germline loops: CDR1 SGHKS, CDR2 YYEKEE (reference sequence).

The J gene is TRBJ1-3, the V gene TRBV4-2; D ambiguous. With 1 base removed from V and 0 bases from J, the gap between germline ends came to 13 bases. The CDR3 is made up of 17 amino acids. The V gene's germline CDR1 is LGHNA and CDR2 YNFKEQ. This CDR3 reads CASSQGVFESSGNTIYF. The CDR3 nucleotides read TGTGCCAGCAGCCAAGGCGTCTTCGAGAGCTCTGGAAACACCATATATTTT.

On this clone: Other DNA sequences in the sample encode the same CDR3. This rearrangement joins TRBV6-5 to TRBJ1-1, with D unclear. This CDR3 comprises 14 residues. Germline CDR1 and CDR2: MNHEY and SVGAGI. With 1 base removed from V and 1 base from J, the gap between germline ends came to 7 bases. CDR3 protein: CASSYFAGNTEAFF. As DNA, the CDR3 is TGTGCCAGCAGTTACTTTGCAGGGAACACTGAAGCTTTCTTT.

As to this clone: This specimen includes other DNA sequences encoding the same CDR3. J is TRBJ2-3 and V is TRBV5-1; D is unresolved. CDR3 length equals 13 residues. V was pared by 2 bases and J by 4 bases, with 8 bases between. Germline assignment: CDR1 SGHRS and CDR2 YFSETQ. CDR3 protein: CASSLGGADTQYF. DNA of the CDR3: TGCGCCAGCAGCTTAGGTGGGGCAGATACGCAGTATTTT.

The V gene is TRBV5-1, the J gene TRBJ1-1; 9 nucleotides match TRBD1. The CDR3 is 13 amino acids. Germline V gene sequence: CDR1 SGHRS, CDR2 YFSETQ. Losses at the gene ends were 4 bases for V and 5 bases for J; bases not matched to a gene: 3. In nucleotides, the CDR3 is TGCGCCAGCAGCCCGGGACAGGGTACTGAAGCTTTCTTT. The encoded protein is CASSPGQGTEAFF.

The V gene is TRBV7-9, the J gene TRBJ2-5, with 7 bases that match TRBD1. Germline trimming cut 0 bases from V and 2 bases from J; bases unmatched to any gene: 3. The germline gives CDR1 SEHNR, CDR2 FQNEAQ (reference sequence). The CDR3 consists of 15 residues. DNA of the CDR3: TGTGCCAGCAGCTTAGCCCCGGGACAGCAAGAGACCCAGTACTTC. Translating gives CASSLAPGQQETQYF.

V gene TRBV28 combines with J gene TRBJ2-1; maybe TRBD1 (6 bases). CDR1 and CDR2 from the germline V gene are MDHEN and SYDVKM. V dropped 3 bases and J dropped 4 bases, with 13 bases sitting between them. There are 15 residues in the CDR3. DNA of the CDR3: TGTGCCAGCAGTTTGGTGCAGGGGAATTACAATGAGCAGTTCTTC. Amino acids: CASSLVQGNYNEQFF. The full variable domain, completed using reference TRBV28 and TRBJ2-1, is DVKVTQSSRYLVKRTGEKVFLECVQDMDHENMFWYRQDPGLGLRLIYFSYDVKMKEKGDIPEGYSVSREKKERFSLILESASTNQTSMYLCASSLVQGNYNEQFFGPGTRLTVL.

The V gene is TRBV5-1, the J gene TRBJ2-7, with D perhaps matching TRBD2 (6 bases). The germline gives CDR1 SGHRS, CDR2 YFSETQ. The CDR3 has 15 residues. The V end lost 6 bases, the J end lost 0 bases, and 16 bases lay between the germline ends. The CDR3 spells CASIRWRDGSYEQYF. The CDR3 nucleotides are TGCGCCAGCATACGATGGCGGGATGGCTCCTACGAGCAGTACTTC.

V gene TRBV7-2 combines with J gene TRBJ1-2, with D unresolved. V was trimmed by 5 bases and J by 5 bases, leaving 12 bases between them. The CDR3 runs 13 residues. Germline loops: CDR1 SGHTA, CDR2 FQGNSA. CDR3 in DNA: TGTGCCAGCAGCGCGGACTTCTGGTATGGCTACACCTTC. It encodes CASSADFWYGYTF.

The chain employs TRBV2 and TRBJ2-1; 11 nucleotides align to TRBD2. The CDR3 consists of 17 residues. Germline V gives CDR1 SNHLY, CDR2 FYNNEI. With V trimmed by 5 bases and J by 0 bases, 6 bases remained unmatched. The CDR3 bases are TGTGCCAGCAGTCCGGGACTAGCGGTTAGCTCCTACAATGAGCAGTTCTTC. As protein: CASSPGLAVSSYNEQFF.

The rearrangement links TRBV7-2 to TRBJ2-1; 7 positions match TRBD2. J was trimmed by 4 bases and V by 4 bases; bases with no gene match: 7. Germline assignment: CDR1 SGHTA and CDR2 FQGNSA. CDR3 size: 15 residues. The CDR3: CASSSEGGGYNEQFF. The CDR3 DNA reads TGTGCCAGCAGCTCGGAGGGCGGGGGATACAATGAGCAGTTCTTC.